Reported below is one TCR beta chain. The antigen is undetermined. The CDR3 has 13 amino acids. These data come from a study of monozygotic twins with inflammatory bowel disease. General study findings and limits: No distinction between different T cell subtypes was possible. Patient-to-patient differences in immunosuppressive treatment may have added variability to the repertoires. Patients with IBD had less TCRbeta diversity (inverse Simpson) than their healthy co-twins.

cDNA for each sample came from eight separate reactions. TCRdb re-called the 5' RACE reads and catalogs CDR3 proteins one per entry, DNA excluded. Seen in this sample are 300,000 to 400,000 distinct CDR3 sequences; the ten most common clones hold 2.5% to 3%. The receptor comes from a human donor with ulcerative colitis or Crohn's disease, or a healthy co-twin of an affected twin (not recorded which). Sequences were obtained from blood. V is TRBV12-3 or TRBV12-4 and J is TRBJ1-1. The CDR3 here is CASSFVELEEAFF.